This T cell receptor (beta chain) was obtained from a study of OX40 agonist ivuxolimab in advanced cancers. Generated by immunoSEQ multiplex PCR, the TCRdb table keeps only in-frame clones and is missing some. Among about 89,000 clones listed, around 90% were seen once. V shed 6 bases, J shed 0 bases, and the junction held 2 bases outside the gene matches. The germline CDR1 and CDR2 sequences are SGHTA and FQGNSA. This CDR3 has 14 amino acids. This clone is a singleton in its sample. The sequence came from an adult with an advanced solid tumor such as melanoma, head and neck, liver or kidney cancer. The V call is TRBV7-2, the J call TRBJ2-7; 10 bases map to TRBD1. This specimen was CD4+ or CD8+ T cells sorted from blood, taken in a trial of the OX40 agonist ivuxolimab. CDR3 nucleotides: TGTGCCAGCAGGGGACAGGGGTCCTCCTACGAGCAGTACTTC. It translates to CASRGQGSSYEQYF.